These 13 T cell receptor beta chains originate from one sample sequenced in a study of CD8+ T cells in alopecia areata. As the sequencing template, cDNA was produced by extracting RNA and reverse transcribing it. The method was immunoSEQ multiplex PCR; TCRdb's version includes in-frame clones alone and lacks a portion of them. The table shows about 150,000 clones, with about nine tenths occurring only once. The sample in question was CD8+ T cells sorted from blood, obtained at week 0. These receptors all stem from a human donor with alopecia areata.

The V and J genes are TRBV27 and TRBJ2-7; D not certain. CDR1 MNHEY and CDR2 SMNVEV come from the germline V gene (reference sequence). The CDR3 runs to 11 residues. V shed 8 bases and J shed 7 bases, with 12 bases lying between them. As DNA, the CDR3 is TGTGCCAGCGGCCGAGCTCTGGAGCAGTACTTC. Amino acid sequence: CASGRALEQYF.

CDR3 sequence reads: CASSIIKRQNTGELFF. CDR3 DNA: TGTGCCAGCAGCATAATAAAGAGACAAAACACCGGGGAGCTGTTTTTT. This rearrangement joins TRBV11-2 to TRBJ2-2; no clear D gene. Trimming cost V 5 bases and J 2 bases, with 15 bases left between them. Germline lookup yields CDR1 SGHAT and CDR2 FQNNGV. The CDR3 has 16 amino acids.

The V and J genes are TRBV4-2 and TRBJ2-1, with D perhaps matching TRBD1 (6 bases). V was shortened by 0 bases and J by 7 bases, with 16 bases between the two germline ends. This CDR3 is built from 16 residues. Germline assignment: CDR1 LGHNA and CDR2 YNFKEQ. Here the CDR3 DNA reads TGTGCCAGCAGCCAAGATCCCCAAACAGGGCCAAATGAGCAGTTCTTC. It translates to CASSQDPQTGPNEQFF.

Note on this clone: Other DNA sequences from this sample encode an identical CDR3 as well. V usage is TRBV30 and J usage is TRBJ1-1, with D possibly being TRBD1 (5 bases). Trimming removed 5 bases at V and 0 bases at J, with 10 bases between. CDR3 length: 13 amino acids. Germline V gene data show CDR1 as GTSNPN and CDR2 as SVGIG (reference sequence). CDR3 DNA sequence: TGTGCCTGGTCCGAGGGGATGAACACTGAAGCTTTCTTT. Translation gives CAWSEGMNTEAFF. The full variable domain, with the rest looked up from reference TRBV30 and TRBJ1-1, is SQTIHQWPATLVQPVGSPLSLECTVEGTSNPNLYWYRQAAGRGLQLLFYSVGIGQISSEVPQNLSASRPQDRQFILSSKKLLLSDSGFYLCAWSEGMNTEAFFGQGTRLTVV.

The CDR3 nucleotides are TGTGCCAGCAGCCCAGGACAGACATTCGGGGAGCAGTACTTC. Its protein product is CASSPGQTFGEQYF. The gene calls are TRBV9 and TRBJ2-7; TRBD1 might be the D (6 bases). Germline CDR1 reads SGDLS; CDR2 reads YYNGEE. V lost 4 bases and J 7 bases, leaving 18 bases between the germline ends. CDR3 length equals 14 residues.

The rearrangement joins TRBV7-9 to TRBJ2-7; D may be TRBD1 (6 bases). CDR3 length: 15 amino acids. V was trimmed by 3 bases and J by 2 bases, leaving 14 bases between them. CDR1 is SEHNR, CDR2 FQNEAQ, per germline (reference sequence). The CDR3 DNA sequence: TGTGCCAGCAGCTTTTCCTCTCAGGGGACCTACGAGCAGTACTTC. It yields the protein CASSFSSQGTYEQYF.

This clone appeared once. The chain employs TRBV23-1 and TRBJ2-1; either TRBD1 or TRBD2 may fit D (5 bases each). TRBV23-1 is placed among ORFs of uncertain function. There are 16 residues in the CDR3. V lost 1 base, J lost 12 bases, and 22 bases lay in between. The CDR3 is CASSQYRDHPQSSQFF. The DNA of the CDR3 is TGCGCCAGCAGTCAATACCGGGACCATCCTCAATCGTCGCAGTTCTTC.

The chain links TRBV11-2 to TRBJ2-3; 7 bases fit TRBD2. This CDR3 is 16 amino acids long. CDR1 SGHAT and CDR2 FQNNGV come from the germline V gene. V shed 5 bases and J 0 bases; nucleotides not matched to a gene: 8. The chain's CDR3 is CASSAKTSLSTDTQYF. CDR3 sequence (DNA): TGTGCCAGCAGCGCTAAGACTAGCCTGAGCACAGATACGCAGTATTTT.

The J gene is TRBJ2-1, the V gene TRBV5-1, with D possibly matching TRBD2 (5 bases). Germline values: CDR1 SGHRS, CDR2 YFSETQ. V dropped 0 bases and J dropped 0 bases, with 10 bases sitting between them. The CDR3 totals 16 residues. The CDR3 loop reads CASSLEVGGSYNEQFF. For the CDR3, the DNA is TGCGCCAGCAGCTTGGAGGTCGGAGGCTCCTACAATGAGCAGTTCTTC. Combining the CDR3 with reference TRBV5-1 and TRBJ2-1 gives the whole variable domain KAGVTQTPRYLIKTRGQQVTLSCSPISGHRSVSWYQQTPGQGLQFLFEYFSETQRNKGNFPGRFSGRQFSNSRSEMNVSTLELGDSALYLCASSLEVGGSYNEQFFGPGTRLTVL.

The chain couples TRBV19 to TRBJ1-2, with 9 bases matching TRBD1. The germline V gene encodes CDR1 LNHDA and CDR2 SQIVND (reference sequence). The V gene end was trimmed by 7 bases and the J gene end by 4 bases; junction bases not matched to a gene: 7. The CDR3 contains 14 residues. The CDR3 DNA reads as TGTGCCAGTACCCCGGGACAGGGTGTCTATGGCTACACCTTC. Translated: CASTPGQGVYGYTF.

This chain joins TRBV6-6 and TRBJ2-7; D is perhaps TRBD1 or TRBD2 (5 bases each). This CDR3 comprises 14 residues. Germline V CDR1 and CDR2: MNHNY, SVGAGI (reference sequence). V was shortened by 8 bases and J by 3 bases, with 17 bases between the two germline ends. CDR3 DNA sequence: TGTGCCAGCGGTACCGGGACGGCCTTCTACGAGCAGTACTTC. It encodes CASGTGTAFYEQYF.

The chain employs TRBV7-9 and TRBJ2-1, with 8 bases matching TRBD2. This CDR3 comprises 16 residues. Germline V lookup: CDR1 SEHNR, CDR2 FQNEAQ (reference sequence). J lost 8 bases, V lost 4 bases, and 13 bases had no gene match. CDR3 residues: CASSSPRGGRSYEQFF. CDR3 nucleotides: TGTGCCAGCAGCTCCCCCCGGGGCGGGAGGTCGTATGAGCAGTTCTTC.

V usage is TRBV7-2 and J usage is TRBJ2-7; the D is unclear. CDR1 SGHTA and CDR2 FQGNSA come from the germline V gene. V lost 1 base and J lost 0, with 7 bases in between. The CDR3 covers 14 residues. Written as DNA, the CDR3 is TGTGCCAGCAGCTTAGGCAGGTACTCCTACGAGCAGTACTTC. The encoded protein is CASSLGRYSYEQYF.